This TCR beta chain was identified during a study of OX40 agonist ivuxolimab in advanced cancers. About the study: Treatment received earlier with anti-PD-1, anti-PD-L1 or anti-CTLA-4 agents was allowed, and more than 35% had some. Whole-study results and caveats: Compared with CD4+, CD8+ T cells on average had more expanded clones.

Details on this clone: The antigen is unknown.

Patients with a history of autoimmune disease or on systemic immunosuppression were excluded. Repertoires were generated with immunoSEQ multiplex PCR, while TCRdb's copy carries only in-frame clones and drops some. Of more than 50,000 clones listed, more than 75% are singletons. Trimming left V 8 bases short and J 0 bases short, with 10 bases between. Germline CDR1 is GTSNPN and CDR2 is SVGIG (reference sequence). The CDR3 is 13 residues long. The chain joins TRBV30 to TRBJ2-2; D gene ambiguous. The material was CD4+ or CD8+ T cells sorted from blood, obtained in a trial of the OX40 agonist ivuxolimab. The sequence was collected from an adult with an advanced solid tumor such as melanoma, head and neck, liver or kidney cancer. CDR3 residues: CAHGPPNTGELFF. The CDR3 region has the DNA TGTGCCCACGGGCCGCCGAACACCGGGGAGCTGTTTTTT.